This TCR beta chain was identified during a study of T-cell memory formation after mild COVID-19. Study-wide context: The TCR clusters were mostly specific to one donor. Study conclusions and caveats: Pre-infection memory carried some responding clones, suggesting that cross-reactive memory joined. Mainly CM and EM harbored the contracting CD4+ clones; mainly EMRA harbored the CD8+ ones.

Germline V gives CDR1 SGHVS, CDR2 FQNEAQ. There are 15 residues in the CDR3. V was shortened by 5 bases and J by 4 bases, with 15 bases between the two germline ends. This clonotype was counted a few times. Its target is unknown. Constant-segment primers served in 5'RACE that generated TCR alpha and TCR beta cDNA libraries bearing sample barcodes and UMIs. TCRdb called the 5' RACE reads again in MiXCR, with one record for every CDR3 protein. Among roughly 620,000 distinct CDR3 sequences listed, 18% were seen once. This sequence was found in an adult woman who had mild COVID-19 (a few samples of this study predate the infection). Cell type and time point are not known. The specimen was PBMCs or a T cell subset sorted from them (not recorded which). The V and J genes are TRBV7-8 and TRBJ2-1, with a weak D call TRBD2 (6 bases). DNA of the CDR3: TGTGCCAGCAGCCCCTGGGGGGAGAGGTACAATGAGCAGTTCTTC. Translation gives CASSPWGERYNEQFF.